What follows are 24 T cell receptor beta chains derived from one specimen sequenced in a study of T cell clonality in common variable immunodeficiency. Using immunoSEQ multiplex PCR, the repertoire was profiled, and TCRdb retains in-frame clones only, with some absent. Sampling found about 39,000 clones, none seen once. Sequencing was performed on peripheral blood mononuclear cells. All receptors come from a person aged 18-70 years in good health.

This clone was counted ten times or more. The CDR3 extends 3 residues past the end of the read, so its final part is completed from the germline J gene. This chain uses TRBV9 with TRBJ2-3, with TRBD2 identical over 9 bases. Trimming removed 0 bases from V and 7 bases from J; junction bases left unmatched: 6. CDR3 length equals 15 residues. Germline-derived CDR1 and CDR2 are SGDLS and YYNGEE. The DNA read from the CDR3 is TGTGCCAGCAGCGTAGGGGATAGCGGGAGTAATACG. It encodes CASSVGDSGSNT. The complete CDR3 protein is CASSVGDSGSNTQYF.

This clone appeared many times. With the read ending 3 residues before the CDR3 end, the germline J gene is used to fill in that end. The V and J genes are TRBV2 and TRBJ2-2, with 7 nucleotides matching TRBD2. The CDR3 spans 14 residues. Per germline, CDR1 SNHLY and CDR2 FYNNEI. V trimming: 7 bases; J trimming: 3 bases; junction bases outside the gene matches: 5. The covered CDR3 bases are TGTGCCAGCAAGTGGGGAGGGGACACCGGGGAG. Translating it yields CASKWGGDTGE. The CDR3 in its entirety is CASKWGGDTGELFF.

This clone was picked up many times. The DNA ends 3 residues before the CDR3 does, and the rest of the CDR3 is filled in from the germline J gene. V usage is TRBV5-1 and J usage is TRBJ1-4; possible D gene TRBD1, 5 bases. V gave up 0 bases and J gave up 8 bases, with 11 bases separating them. Looked up from germline, CDR1 is SGHRS and CDR2 is YFSETQ. The CDR3 consists of 14 residues. The DNA read from the CDR3 is TGCGCCAGCAGCTTGGAGGTGGGGGGGGAAAAA. Amino acids: CASSLEVGGEK. The whole CDR3 protein reads CASSLEVGGEKLFF.

This clone was observed a handful of times. Read data end 3 residues before the CDR3 end; the end is taken from the germline J gene. The V gene is TRBV19, the J gene TRBJ1-1, with unresolved D. Germline CDR1 reads LNHDA; CDR2 reads SQIVND (reference sequence). V was shortened by 5 bases and J by 3 bases, with 19 bases between the two germline ends. The CDR3 has 16 residues. The chain's CDR3 is CASSPPWAGGDTEAFF. The CDR3 bases that were read are TGTGCCAGTAGTCCCCCATGGGCAGGCGGGGACACTGAA.

Concerning this clone itself: The read ends 3 residues early relative to the CDR3; the germline J gene fills the gap. The J gene is TRBJ2-3, the V gene TRBV19, with 11 bases lining up with TRBD2. Germline-derived CDR1 and CDR2 are LNHDA and SQIVND (reference sequence). CDR3 length: 14 residues. V lost 6 bases to trimming and J lost 6 bases; unmatched junction nucleotides: 5. The sequenced part of the CDR3 DNA is TGTGCCAGTAGCGGGGCTAGCGGGGGGGATACG. Residues: CASSGASGGDT. The CDR3 reads in full as CASSGASGGDTQYF.

This clone has ten or more counts. The CDR3 region is CASSPVRATNEKLFF. The sequenced CDR3 bases are TGTGCCAGCTCACCAGTCCGGGCAACTAATGAAAAA. The chain has TRBV18 and TRBJ1-4; D is undetermined. The DNA ends 3 residues before the CDR3 does, and the rest of the CDR3 is filled in from the germline J gene. Germline V gives CDR1 KGHSH, CDR2 LQKENI. The CDR3 sequence is 15 residues long. V was trimmed by 2 bases and J by 0 bases, leaving 7 bases between them.

This clone was recorded many times. The read terminates 3 residues before the CDR3 end, so the remaining end is supplied by the germline J gene. The rearrangement links TRBV19 to TRBJ2-5; TRBD2 might be the D (5 bases). V was cut by 5 bases and J by 5 bases, with 12 bases left in between. This CDR3 region has 13 residues. The V gene's germline CDR1 is LNHDA and CDR2 SQIVND (reference sequence). Partial CDR3 DNA: TGTGCCAGTAGTTCCGGGGTAGGGGAGACC. It specifies CASSSGVGET. The CDR3, in full, reads CASSSGVGETQYF.

With regard to this clone: One junction end does not reproduce the germline sequence, and a read error may be involved. This specimen includes other DNA sequences encoding the same CDR3. The covered CDR3 bases are TGCAGTGCTAGAGATCGAAGCGGGGGGTCGGCTGGAAACACA. Protein sequence: CSARDRSGGSAGNT. The CDR3 as a whole reads CSARDRSGGSAGNTIYF. V gene TRBV20-1 combines with J gene TRBJ1-3; D is possibly TRBD1 (5 bases). The CDR3 end is not reached by the read, which stops 3 residues before it; the germline J gene fills it in. This CDR3 has 17 residues. The V gene's germline CDR1 is DFQATT and CDR2 SNEGSKA (reference sequence).

Many counts were recorded for this clone. The read terminates 3 residues before the CDR3 end, so the remaining end is supplied by the germline J gene. The chain employs TRBV7-8 and TRBJ2-5, with TRBD2 identical over 9 bases. The germline CDR1 and CDR2 sequences are SGHVS and FQNEAQ. Germline trimming cut 1 base from V and 4 bases from J; bases unmatched to any gene: 1. This CDR3 spans 14 amino acids. The CDR3 sequence: CASSLGGLAETQYF. The sequenced part of the CDR3 DNA is TGTGCCAGCAGCTTAGGGGGACTAGCAGAGACC.

This clone was counted a few times. The sequence runs out 3 residues before the end of the CDR3; the remainder is reconstructed from the germline J gene. The genes are TRBV19 and TRBJ1-2, with 8 bases that match TRBD1. The CDR3 has 14 residues. CDR1 and CDR2 from the germline V gene are LNHDA and SQIVND (reference sequence). The CDR3 DNA, read in part, is TGTGCCAGTAGTCCACGGACAGGGAACTACGAC. As protein: CASSPRTGNYD. The full CDR3 protein is CASSPRTGNYDYTF.

This clone was counted at least ten times. The CDR3 goes on 3 residues after the read ends, and that part is filled in from the germline J gene. This chain links TRBV20-1 with TRBJ2-1; the D is unclear. The germline gives CDR1 DFQATT, CDR2 SNEGSKA (reference sequence). The CDR3 totals 13 residues. The V gene lost 5 bases and the J gene lost 0 bases, with 8 bases spanning the gap. This CDR3 is CSASGSSYNEQFF. The part of the CDR3 DNA that was read is TGCAGTGCTTCGGGTAGCTCCTACAATGAG.

This clone was picked up many times. The CDR3 loop is CASSSPLSWGQITYEQYF. The CDR3 DNA, read in part, is TGTGCCAGCAGTTCCCCCCTTTCCTGGGGACAGATTACCTACGAG. The chain couples TRBV28 to TRBJ2-7; 7 bases align to TRBD1. Coverage ceases 3 residues before the CDR3 finishes, and the germline J gene fills in the end. The CDR3 length is 18 residues. The trim removed 4 bases at V and 2 bases at J, leaving 17 bases unmatched. Looked up from germline, CDR1 is MDHEN and CDR2 is SYDVKM.

This clone was seen repeatedly, ten times or more. The CDR3 is cut off 3 residues early in the read; its end comes from the germline J gene. The chain carries TRBV19 and TRBJ1-4; D gene ambiguous. The CDR3 is 14 amino acids. Germline V lookup: CDR1 LNHDA, CDR2 SQIVND (reference sequence). Trimming cost V 5 bases and J 3 bases, with 10 bases left between them. CDR3 sequence reads: CASSPGLPNEKLFF. The sequenced part of the CDR3 DNA is TGTGCCAGTAGTCCAGGCCTCCCTAATGAAAAA.

This clone was detected many times. With the read ending 3 residues before the CDR3 end, the germline J gene is used to fill in that end. This chain uses TRBV29-1 with TRBJ1-1, with D tentatively TRBD1 (5 bases). Germline V CDR1 and CDR2: SQVTM, ANQGSEA. Trimming left V 4 bases short and J 4 bases short, with 16 bases between. This CDR3 has 14 residues. CDR3 DNA (partial): TGCAGCGTTGTGACACGACAGTCTATCACTGAA. It translates to CSVVTRQSITE. The complete CDR3 reads CSVVTRQSITEAFF.

As for this clone: The DNA ends 3 residues before the CDR3 does, and the rest of the CDR3 is filled in from the germline J gene. The chain carries TRBV20-1 and TRBJ1-5, with 9 bases that match TRBD1. J gave up 2 bases and V 1 base, and 24 bases lay outside the gene matches. The CDR3 consists of 22 residues. Per germline, CDR1 DFQATT and CDR2 SNEGSKA (reference sequence). CDR3 in amino acids: CSARVHVGGGQGFRSGNQPQHF. The covered CDR3 bases are TGCAGTGCTAGAGTTCATGTCGGGGGGGGACAGGGATTTCGTTCGGGCAATCAGCCC.

This clone was picked up many times. The read is 3 residues too short to cover the CDR3 end, so that end is filled in from the germline J gene. The V gene is TRBV14, the J gene TRBJ1-1; D gene uncertain. Trimming left V 0 bases short and J 4 bases short, with 12 bases between. The CDR3 has 15 amino acids. Germline assignment: CDR1 SGHDN and CDR2 FVKESK. CDR3 bases read: TGTGCCAGCAGCCAAGATTGGGCAGCTATCACTGAA. It translates to CASSQDWAAITE. The full-length CDR3 reads as CASSQDWAAITEAFF.

This clone was detected many times. The CDR3 is cut off 3 residues early in the read; its end comes from the germline J gene. This chain joins TRBV2 and TRBJ1-2; a possible D gene is TRBD1 (5 bases). This CDR3 has 12 amino acids. Germline V gene sequence: CDR1 SNHLY, CDR2 FYNNEI. Trimming removed 6 bases at V and 5 bases at J, with 10 bases between. The CDR3 sequence: CASRGRRYGYTF. Partial CDR3 DNA: TGTGCCAGCAGGGGGCGAAGATATGGC.

At least ten counts were recorded for this clone. The DNA ends 3 residues before the CDR3 does, and the rest of the CDR3 is filled in from the germline J gene. The chain recombines TRBV7-9 with TRBJ2-1, with TRBD2 matching 7 bases. Germline lookup yields CDR1 SEHNR and CDR2 FQNEAQ (reference sequence). The CDR3 runs 12 residues. J gave up 6 bases and V 8 bases, and 4 bases lay outside the gene matches. The CDR3: CASAGVTNEQFF. CDR3 bases read: TGTGCCAGCGCGGGAGTCACCAATGAG.

This clone was seen at least ten times. The read ends 3 residues before the CDR3 terminus; that terminus is restored from the germline J gene. The chain recombines TRBV20-1 with TRBJ2-5; 7 bases are a match to TRBD1. The V and J ends lost 6 bases and 4 bases, in that order; junction bases with no gene match: 8. Germline V CDR1 and CDR2: DFQATT, SNEGSKA (reference sequence). This CDR3 has 13 residues. The sequenced CDR3 bases are TGCAGTGCGGAAGAGGGGGCTGGAGAGACC. It specifies CSAEEGAGET. The CDR3 as a whole reads CSAEEGAGETQYF.

There are many counts of this clone. The missing CDR3 end, 3 residues past where the read stops, is filled in from the germline J gene. V and J are TRBV12-5 and TRBJ1-2; the D gene is possibly TRBD1 (5 bases). Germline V gene data show CDR1 as LGHNT and CDR2 as FRNRAP. There are 14 residues in the CDR3. The CDR3 loop is CASGSTGSLEGYTF. The covered CDR3 bases are TGTGCTAGTGGTTCTACAGGCTCCCTGGAGGGC.

This clone has ten or more counts. The read comes to an end 3 residues before the CDR3 does, leaving the germline J gene to fill in the end. The genes are TRBV12-3 or TRBV12-4 and TRBJ1-6; D is perhaps TRBD1 (5 bases). CDR3 length equals 13 residues. V lost 2 bases and J lost 7, with 6 bases in between. Partial CDR3 DNA: TGTGCCAGCAGTTTAAGACAGAATTCACCC. Its protein product is CASSLRQNSP. The whole CDR3 protein reads CASSLRQNSPLHF.

This clone has a count of ten or more. The read halts 3 residues ahead of the CDR3 end, with the missing end drawn from the germline J gene. V and J are TRBV9 and TRBJ1-1; D is unclear. Germline V gene data show CDR1 as SGDLS and CDR2 as YYNGEE. The V end lost 0 bases, the J end lost 2 bases, and 8 bases lay between the germline ends. The CDR3 length is 14 residues. CDR3 amino acids: CASSVGALNTEAFF. The sequenced part of the CDR3 DNA is TGTGCCAGCAGCGTAGGGGCACTTAACACTGAA.

This clone has a count of ten or more. The read is 3 residues too short to cover the CDR3 end, so that end is filled in from the germline J gene. The chain has TRBV5-1 and TRBJ2-1, with D tentatively TRBD2 (6 bases). The germline gives CDR1 SGHRS, CDR2 YFSETQ. This CDR3 region has 15 residues. V was shortened by 3 bases and J by 0 bases, with 10 bases between the two germline ends. The CDR3 bases that were read are TGCGCCAGCAGCTCTCAAGCGGGCTCCTACAATGAG. Protein sequence: CASSSQAGSYNE. The whole CDR3 protein is CASSSQAGSYNEQFF.

The table lists this clone with many counts. The read falls 3 residues short of the CDR3 end, and the missing part is taken from the germline J gene. The chain has TRBV20-1 and TRBJ2-7; 8 bases are a match to TRBD1. The ends lost 6 bases at V and 2 bases at J; junction bases unmatched: 6. CDR3 length equals 13 residues. The germline V gene has CDR1 DFQATT and CDR2 SNEGSKA (reference sequence). The CDR3 loop reads CSAWTGSTYEQYF. The DNA read from the CDR3 is TGCAGTGCGTGGACAGGGAGTACCTACGAG.